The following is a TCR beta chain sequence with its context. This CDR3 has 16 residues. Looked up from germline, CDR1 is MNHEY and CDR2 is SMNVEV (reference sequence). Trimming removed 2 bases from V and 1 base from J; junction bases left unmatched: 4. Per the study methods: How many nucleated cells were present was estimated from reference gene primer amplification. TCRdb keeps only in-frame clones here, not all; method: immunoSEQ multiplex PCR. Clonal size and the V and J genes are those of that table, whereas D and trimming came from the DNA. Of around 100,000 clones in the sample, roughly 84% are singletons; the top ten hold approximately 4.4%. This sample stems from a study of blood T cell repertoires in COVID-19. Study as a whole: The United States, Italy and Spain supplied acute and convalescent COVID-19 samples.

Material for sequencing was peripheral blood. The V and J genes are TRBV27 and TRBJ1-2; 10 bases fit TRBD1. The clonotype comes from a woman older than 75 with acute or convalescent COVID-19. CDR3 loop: CASSLRQGAVNYGYTF. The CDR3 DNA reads TGTGCCAGCAGTTTACGACAGGGGGCTGTTAACTATGGCTACACCTTC.